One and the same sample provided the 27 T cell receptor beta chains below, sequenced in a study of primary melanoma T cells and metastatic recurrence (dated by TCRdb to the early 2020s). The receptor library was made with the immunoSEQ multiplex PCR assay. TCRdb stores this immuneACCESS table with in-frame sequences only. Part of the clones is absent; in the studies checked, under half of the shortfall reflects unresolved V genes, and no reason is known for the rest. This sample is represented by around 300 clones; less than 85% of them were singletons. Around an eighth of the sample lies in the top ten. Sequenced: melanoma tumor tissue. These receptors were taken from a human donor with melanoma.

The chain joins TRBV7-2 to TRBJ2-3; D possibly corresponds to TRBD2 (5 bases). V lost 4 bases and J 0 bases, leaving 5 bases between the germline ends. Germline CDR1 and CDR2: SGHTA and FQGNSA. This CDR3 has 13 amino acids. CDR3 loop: CASSWTSTDTQYF. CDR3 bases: TGTGCCAGCAGCTGGACTAGCACAGATACGCAGTATTTT.

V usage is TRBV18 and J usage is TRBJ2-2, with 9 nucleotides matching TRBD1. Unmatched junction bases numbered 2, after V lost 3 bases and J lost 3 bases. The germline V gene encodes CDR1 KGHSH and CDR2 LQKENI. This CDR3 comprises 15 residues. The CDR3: CASSPRQGDTGELFF. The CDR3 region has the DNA TGTGCCAGCTCACCTAGACAGGGGGACACCGGGGAGCTGTTTTTT.

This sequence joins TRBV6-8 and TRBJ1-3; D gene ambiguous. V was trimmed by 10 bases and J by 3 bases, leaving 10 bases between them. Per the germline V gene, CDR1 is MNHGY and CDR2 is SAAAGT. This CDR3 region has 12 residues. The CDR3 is CAIRSDGNTIYF. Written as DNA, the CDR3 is TGTGCCATCAGATCCGATGGAAACACCATATATTTT.

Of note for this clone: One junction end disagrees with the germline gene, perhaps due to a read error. The CDR3 region has the DNA TGCGCCAGCAGCATGACAGTCCAAAAGACCCAGTACTTC. It specifies CASSMTVQKTQYF. This chain links TRBV10-2 with TRBJ2-5, with a tentative D call TRBD1 (5 bases). CDR1 is WSHSY and CDR2 is SAAADI in the germline V gene. This CDR3 contains 13 residues.

CDR3 nucleotides: TGCGCCAGCAGCTTCATAGGGGACTATGGCTACACCTTC. Translating gives CASSFIGDYGYTF. The chain has TRBV23-1 and TRBJ1-2; weak D call: TRBD1 (5 bases). TRBV23-1 is annotated as an ORF whose role is uncertain. Trimming shortened V by 6 bases and J by 3 bases, and 11 bases separated the two germline ends. CDR3 length: 13 amino acids.

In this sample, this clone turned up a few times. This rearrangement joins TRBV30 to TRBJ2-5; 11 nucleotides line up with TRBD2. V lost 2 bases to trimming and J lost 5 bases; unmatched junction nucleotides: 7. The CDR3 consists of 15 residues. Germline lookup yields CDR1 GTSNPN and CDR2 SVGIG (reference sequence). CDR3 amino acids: CAWSNIAGGRETQYF. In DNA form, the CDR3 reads TGTGCCTGGAGTAACATAGCGGGGGGGCGTGAGACCCAGTACTTC.

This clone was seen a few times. CDR3 in amino acids: CASSLRLNTEAFF. The CDR3, as DNA: TGTGCCAGCAGTCTTAGACTGAACACTGAAGCTTTCTTT. The V and J genes are TRBV6-8 and TRBJ1-1; D is uncertain. This CDR3 has 13 residues. Germline CDR1 reads MNHGY; CDR2 reads SAAAGT. V was cut by 5 bases and J by 0 bases, with 7 bases left in between.

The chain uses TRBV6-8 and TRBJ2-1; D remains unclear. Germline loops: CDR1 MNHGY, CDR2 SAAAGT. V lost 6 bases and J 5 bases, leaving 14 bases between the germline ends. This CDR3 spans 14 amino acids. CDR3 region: CASSRTGFNNEQFF. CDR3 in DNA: TGTGCCAGCAGCCGCACTGGGTTTAACAATGAGCAGTTCTTC.

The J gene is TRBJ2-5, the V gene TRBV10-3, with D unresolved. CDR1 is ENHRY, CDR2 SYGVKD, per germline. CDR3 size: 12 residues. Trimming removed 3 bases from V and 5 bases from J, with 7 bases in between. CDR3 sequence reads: CAISDQGETQYF. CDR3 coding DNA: TGTGCCATCAGTGACCAAGGGGAGACCCAGTACTTC.

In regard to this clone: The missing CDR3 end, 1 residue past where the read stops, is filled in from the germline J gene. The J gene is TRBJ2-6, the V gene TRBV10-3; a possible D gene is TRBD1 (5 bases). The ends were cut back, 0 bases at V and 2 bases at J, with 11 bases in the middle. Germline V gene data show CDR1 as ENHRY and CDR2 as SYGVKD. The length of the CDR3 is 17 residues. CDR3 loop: CAISESPPGTGANVLTF. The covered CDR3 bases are TGTGCCATCAGTGAGTCCCCCCCAGGGACTGGGGCCAACGTCCTGACT.

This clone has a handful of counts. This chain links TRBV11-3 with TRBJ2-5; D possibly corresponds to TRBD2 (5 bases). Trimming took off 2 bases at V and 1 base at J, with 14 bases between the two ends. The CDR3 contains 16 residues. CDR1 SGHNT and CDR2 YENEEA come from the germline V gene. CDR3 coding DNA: TGTGCCAGCAGCTTAAACGGTCTCAGCGGCCAAGAGACCCAGTACTTC. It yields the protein CASSLNGLSGQETQYF.

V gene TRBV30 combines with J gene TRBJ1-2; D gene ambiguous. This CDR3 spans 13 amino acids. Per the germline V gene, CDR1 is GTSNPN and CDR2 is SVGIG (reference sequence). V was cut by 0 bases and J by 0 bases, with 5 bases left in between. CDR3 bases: TGTGCCTGGAGTGTAGAGGCTAACTATGGCTACACCTTC. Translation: CAWSVEANYGYTF.

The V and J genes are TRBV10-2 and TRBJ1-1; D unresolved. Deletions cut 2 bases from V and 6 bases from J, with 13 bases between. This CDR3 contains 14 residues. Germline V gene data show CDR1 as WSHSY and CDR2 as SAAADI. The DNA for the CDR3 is TGCGCCAGCAGTGAGCCGGGAGGGTATTCTGAAGCTTTCTTT. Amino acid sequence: CASSEPGGYSEAFF.

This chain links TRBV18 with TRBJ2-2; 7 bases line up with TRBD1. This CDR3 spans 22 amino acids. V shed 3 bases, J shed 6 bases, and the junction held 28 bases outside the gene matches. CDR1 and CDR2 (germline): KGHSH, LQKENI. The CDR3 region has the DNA TGTGCCAGCTCACCGCCCTTTGTGGAGAAGTCGATAGGGGGCTTGTCCCCCGGGGAGCTGTTTTTT. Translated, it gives CASSPPFVEKSIGGLSPGELFF.

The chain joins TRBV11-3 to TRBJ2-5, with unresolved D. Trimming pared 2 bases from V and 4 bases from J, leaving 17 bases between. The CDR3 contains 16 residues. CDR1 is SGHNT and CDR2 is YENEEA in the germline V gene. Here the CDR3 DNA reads TGTGCCAGCAGCTTAATGATGGGATCGTTCTTAGAGACCCAGTACTTC. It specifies CASSLMMGSFLETQYF.

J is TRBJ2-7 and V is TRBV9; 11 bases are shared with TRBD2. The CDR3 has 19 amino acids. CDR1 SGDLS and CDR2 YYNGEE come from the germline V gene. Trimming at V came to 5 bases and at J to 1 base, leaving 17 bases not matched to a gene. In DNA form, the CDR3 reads TGTGCCAGCAGTTTACGCCGCAGCGGGGCTAGCGGGGGGTCCTACGAGCAGTACTTC. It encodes CASSLRRSGASGGSYEQYF.

CDR3 sequence reads: CASSPGVNQPQHF. The CDR3, as DNA: TGTGCCAGCTCACCAGGGGTCAATCAGCCCCAGCATTTT. The rearrangement uses TRBV18 and TRBJ1-5; D is unclear. The CDR3 spans 13 residues. V shed 2 bases and J shed 3 bases, with 5 bases lying between them. The germline CDR1 and CDR2 sequences are KGHSH and LQKENI.

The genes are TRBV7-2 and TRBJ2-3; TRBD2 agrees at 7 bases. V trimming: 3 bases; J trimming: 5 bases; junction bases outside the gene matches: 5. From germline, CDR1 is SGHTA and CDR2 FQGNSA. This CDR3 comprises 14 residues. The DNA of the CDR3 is TGTGCCAGCAGCTTCCCCGGGACTATAGATACGCAGTATTTT. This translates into CASSFPGTIDTQYF.

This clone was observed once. The CDR3 protein is CAWSGQGNQPQHF. For the CDR3, the DNA is TGTGCCTGGAGTGGACAGGGCAATCAGCCCCAGCATTTT. The V and J genes are TRBV30 and TRBJ1-5; D is possibly TRBD1 (6 bases). CDR1 and CDR2 (germline): GTSNPN, SVGIG (reference sequence). Trimming stripped 1 base from V and 2 bases from J, with 6 bases between. The CDR3 runs to 13 residues. The full variable domain, with the rest looked up from reference TRBV30 and TRBJ1-5, is SQTIHQWPATLVQPVGSPLSLECTVEGTSNPNLYWYRQAAGRGLQLLFYSVGIGQISSEVPQNLSASRPQDRQFILSSKKLLLSDSGFYLCAWSGQGNQPQHFGDGTRLSIL.

CDR3 nucleotides: TGTGCCAGCAGTGGACAAAATTCACCCCTCCACTTT. This gives the protein CASSGQNSPLHF. V is TRBV2 and J is TRBJ1-6; D not certain. The germline gives CDR1 SNHLY, CDR2 FYNNEI. The CDR3 is 12 residues long. The ends were cut back, 4 bases at V and 7 bases at J, with 5 bases in the middle.

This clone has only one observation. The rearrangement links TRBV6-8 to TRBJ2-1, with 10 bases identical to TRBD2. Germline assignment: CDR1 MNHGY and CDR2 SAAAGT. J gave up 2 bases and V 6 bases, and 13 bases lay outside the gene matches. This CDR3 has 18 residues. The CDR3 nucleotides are TGTGCCAGCAGCCGGGGCCTAGCGGGAGTTTATGCCTACAATGAGCAGTTCTTC. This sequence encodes CASSRGLAGVYAYNEQFF.

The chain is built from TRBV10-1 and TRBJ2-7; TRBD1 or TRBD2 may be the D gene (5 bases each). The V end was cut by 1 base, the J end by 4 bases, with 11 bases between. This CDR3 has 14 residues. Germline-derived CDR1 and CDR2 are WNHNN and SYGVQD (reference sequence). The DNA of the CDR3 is TGCGCCAGCAGTGAGTGGGGGATAGAGTACGAGCAGTACTTC. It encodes CASSEWGIEYEQYF.

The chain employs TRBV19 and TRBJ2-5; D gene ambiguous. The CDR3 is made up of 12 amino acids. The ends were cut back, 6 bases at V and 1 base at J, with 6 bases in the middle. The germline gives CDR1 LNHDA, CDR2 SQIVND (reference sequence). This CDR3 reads CASSLSQETQYF. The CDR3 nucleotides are TGTGCCAGTAGCTTAAGCCAAGAGACCCAGTACTTC.

The CDR3: CASSEVGKGTEAFF. The CDR3 coding sequence is TGTGCCAGCAGTGAGGTGGGTAAGGGAACTGAAGCTTTCTTT. The V call is TRBV25-1, the J call TRBJ1-1; no reliable D call. Looked up from germline, CDR1 is MGHDK and CDR2 is SYGVNS. The CDR3 sequence is 14 residues long. Trimming left V 3 bases short and J 5 bases short, with 13 bases between.

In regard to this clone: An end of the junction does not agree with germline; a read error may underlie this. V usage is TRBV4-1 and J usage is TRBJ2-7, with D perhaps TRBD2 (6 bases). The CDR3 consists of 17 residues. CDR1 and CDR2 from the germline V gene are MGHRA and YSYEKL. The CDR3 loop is CTSSPSSVHGFFYEQYF. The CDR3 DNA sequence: TGCACCAGCAGCCCCTCTAGCGTTCACGGATTCTTCTACGAGCAGTACTTC.

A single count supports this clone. In DNA, the CDR3 is TGTGCCAGCAGTTACCCCAAGGGGCGGAGGGCCGATGAGACCCAGTACTTC. It translates to CASSYPKGRRADETQYF. The chain uses TRBV6-8 and TRBJ2-5, with a weak D call TRBD2 (6 bases). Germline CDR1 and CDR2: MNHGY and SAAAGT. V was pared by 2 bases and J by 5 bases, with 21 bases between. CDR3 length equals 17 residues.

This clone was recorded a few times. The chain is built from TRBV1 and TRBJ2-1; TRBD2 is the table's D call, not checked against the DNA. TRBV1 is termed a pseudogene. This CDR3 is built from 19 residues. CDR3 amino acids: CASSQDRLAERYTYNEQFF. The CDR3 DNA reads TGCGCCAGCAGCCAAGATAGGCTAGCGGAAAGATACACCTACAATGAGCAGTTCTTC.